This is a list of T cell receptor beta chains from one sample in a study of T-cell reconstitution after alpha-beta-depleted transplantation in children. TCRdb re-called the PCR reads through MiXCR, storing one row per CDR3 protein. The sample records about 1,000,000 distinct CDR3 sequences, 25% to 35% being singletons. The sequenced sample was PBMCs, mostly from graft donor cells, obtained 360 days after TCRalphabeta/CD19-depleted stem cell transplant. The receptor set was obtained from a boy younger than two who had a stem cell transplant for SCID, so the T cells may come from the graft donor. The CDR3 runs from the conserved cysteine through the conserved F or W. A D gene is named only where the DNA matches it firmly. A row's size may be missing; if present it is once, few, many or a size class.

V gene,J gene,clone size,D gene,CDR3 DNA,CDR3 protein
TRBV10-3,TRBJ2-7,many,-,TGTGCCATCAAGTCGGACGGCCACTACGAGCAGTACTTC,CAIKSDGHYEQYF
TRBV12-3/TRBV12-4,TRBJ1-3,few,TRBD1,TGTGCCAGCAGTCCGCAACAGGGGGCGAGGACTGGAAACACCATATATTTT,CASSPQQGARTGNTIYF
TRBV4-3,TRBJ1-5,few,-,TGCGCCAGCAGCCAAGATTCCCGCAATCAGCCCCAGCATTTT,CASSQDSRNQPQHF
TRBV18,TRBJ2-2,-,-,TGTGCCAGCTCACGAAGTAGACGAGGGAACACCGGGGAGCTGTTTTTT,CASSRSRRGNTGELFF
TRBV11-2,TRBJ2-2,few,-,TGTGCCAGCAGCTTACAGGGGCCCTTCGCCGGGGAGCTGTTTTTT,CASSLQGPFAGELFF
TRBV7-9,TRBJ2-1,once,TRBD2,TGTGCCAGCAGCTCCCCGGCACTAGCGGGGGGGGACAATGAGCAGTTCTTC,CASSSPALAGGDNEQFF
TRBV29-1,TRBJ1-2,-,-,TGCAGCGCCCTCCTTCGGCCAGGGGCCGGGTATGGCTACGCCTTC,CSALLRPGAGYGYAF
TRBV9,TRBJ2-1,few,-,TGTGCCAGCAGCGTAGGTGTCTGGACAAACAATGAGCAGTTCTTC,CASSVGVWTNNEQFF
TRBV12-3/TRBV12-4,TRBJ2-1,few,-,TGTGCCAGCAGTTTAATGGGCGGGGGCCACCAGTTCTTC,CASSLMGGGHQFF
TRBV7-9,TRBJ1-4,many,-,TGTGCCAGCAGCTTAGGCCTCACCGAGGCTCATAATGAAAAACTGTTTTTT,CASSLGLTEAHNEKLFF
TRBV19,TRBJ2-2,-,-,TGTGCCAGTAGTCCCTGGAGGGGGCTCCAGGGAACCGGGGAGCTGTTTTTT,CASSPWRGLQGTGELFF
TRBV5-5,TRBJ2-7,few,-,TGTGCCAGCAGCGTCGGGATTCACTACGAGCAGTACTTC,CASSVGIHYEQYF
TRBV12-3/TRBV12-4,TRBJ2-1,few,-,TGTGCCAGCAGTTCGGGCCCTATCCTCTTCCATCAGCAGTTCTTC,CASSSGPILFHQQFF
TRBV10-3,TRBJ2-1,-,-,TGTGCCATCAGCCCTAGGGACGGATCCTACAATGAGCAGTTCTTC,CAISPRDGSYNEQFF
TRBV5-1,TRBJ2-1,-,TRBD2,TGCGCCAGCAGCTGGGGCCTAGCGGGGAGCTCCTACAATGAGCAGTTCTTC,CASSWGLAGSSYNEQFF
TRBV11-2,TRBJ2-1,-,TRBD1,TGTGCCAGCAGTTCGGACAGGGGGTATCATGAGCAGTTCTTC,CASSSDRGYHEQFF
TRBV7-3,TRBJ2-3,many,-,TGTGCCAGCAGCTTAACGAGGGGAGATACGCAGTATTTT,CASSLTRGDTQYF
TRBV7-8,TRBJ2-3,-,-,TGTGCCAGCAGCTTGTGGTGGGCTAGCACAGATACGCAGTATTTT,CASSLWWASTDTQYF
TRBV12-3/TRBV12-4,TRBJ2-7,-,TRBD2,TGTGCCAGCAGTTATAGGGGACTATACGAGCAGTACTTC,CASSYRGLYEQYF
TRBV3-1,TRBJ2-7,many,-,TGTGCCAGCAGCCAGGGTGAGGAGCAGTACTTC,CASSQGEEQYF
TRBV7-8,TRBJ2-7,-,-,TGTGCCAGCAGCCCATCCCCCATTCGGCCCTACGAGCAGTACTTC,CASSPSPIRPYEQYF
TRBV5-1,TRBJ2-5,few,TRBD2,TGCGCCAGCTCACATGGGACTAGCGTGTACCAAGAGACCCAGTACTTC,CASSHGTSVYQETQYF
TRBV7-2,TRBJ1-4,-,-,TGTGCCAGCAGCTCCGTTATTAATGAAAAACTGTTTTTT,CASSSVINEKLFF
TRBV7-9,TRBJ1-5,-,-,TGTGCCAGCAGCCCGAAGGGGGGGTCCCAGGAGCCCCAGCATTTT,CASSPKGGSQEPQHF
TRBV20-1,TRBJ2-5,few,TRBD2,TGCAGTGCTAGAAAGCGGGGGCCTCCCCAACAAGAGACCCAGTACTTC,CSARKRGPPQQETQYF
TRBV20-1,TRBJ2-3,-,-,TGCAGTGCGCATTTCTCGGGGATACAAGCAGATACGCAGTATTTT,CSAHFSGIQADTQYF
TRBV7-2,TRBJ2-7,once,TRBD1,TGTGCCAGCAGCCCCATTGGACAGGGGCCCTACGAGCAGTACTTC,CASSPIGQGPYEQYF
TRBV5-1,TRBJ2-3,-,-,TGCGCCAGCAGCTTCCCGAGGGAGATTACAGATACGCAGTATTTT,CASSFPREITDTQYF
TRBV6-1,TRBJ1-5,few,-,TGTGCCAGCAGCACCGGGGGCGTCAATCAGCCCCAGCATTTT,CASSTGGVNQPQHF
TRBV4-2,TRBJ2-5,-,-,TGTGCCAGCAGCCGCCAGGACAGCCAAGAGACCCAGTACTTC,CASSRQDSQETQYF
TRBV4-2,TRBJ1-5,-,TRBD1,TGTGCCAGCAGCCAGGCACAGGGGGAACAGCCCCAGCATTTT,CASSQAQGEQPQHF
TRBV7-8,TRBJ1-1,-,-,TGTGCCAGCAGTCAATGGGGGGGGGAAACTGAAGCTTTCTTT,CASSQWGGETEAFF
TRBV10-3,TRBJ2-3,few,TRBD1,TGTGCCACTCGGGCCACAGGGGGTACCACAGATACGCAGTATTTT,CATRATGGTTDTQYF
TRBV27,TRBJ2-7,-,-,TGTGCCAGCAGTGAAGGAGCCAACTACGAGCAGTACTTC,CASSEGANYEQYF
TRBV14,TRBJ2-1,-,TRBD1,TGTGCCAGCAGCCGAAGACAGGGGGCGAGCAATGAGCAGTTCTTC,CASSRRQGASNEQFF
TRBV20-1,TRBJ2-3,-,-,TGCAGTGGAAGGGGTGGGGGCACAGATACGCAGTATTTT,CSGRGGGTDTQYF
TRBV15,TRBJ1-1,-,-,TGTGCCACCAGCAGAGATGGCGGCATGAACACTGAAGCTTTCTTT,CATSRDGGMNTEAFF
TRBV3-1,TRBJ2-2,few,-,TGTGCCAGCAGCCGGGGAGACGGGGAGCTGTTTTTT,CASSRGDGELFF
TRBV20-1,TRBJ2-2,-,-,TGCAGTGTTACAAGCCGAGGGAACACCGGGGAGCTGTTTTTT,CSVTSRGNTGELFF
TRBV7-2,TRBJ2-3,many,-,TGTGCCAGCAGCTTCGTAACAGATACGCAGTATTTT,CASSFVTDTQYF
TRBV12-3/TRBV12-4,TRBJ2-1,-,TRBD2,TGTGCGGCCCAGACTAGCGGGGGCCTAAGCTCCTACAATGAGCAGTTCTTC,CAAQTSGGLSSYNEQFF
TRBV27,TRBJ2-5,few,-,TGTGCCAGCAGTCCCTATGTAGAGGAGACCCAGTACTTC,CASSPYVEETQYF
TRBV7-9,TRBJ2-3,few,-,TGTGCCAGCAGCTTATATCCGCAGCTGAGCACAGATACGCAGTATTTT,CASSLYPQLSTDTQYF
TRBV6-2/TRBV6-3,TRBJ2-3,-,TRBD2,TGTGCCAGCAATCCGGGACTAGCGACAGATACGCAGTATTTT,CASNPGLATDTQYF
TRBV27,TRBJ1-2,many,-,TGTGCCAGCAGTTTAAAGGGTTATGGCTACACCTTC,CASSLKGYGYTF
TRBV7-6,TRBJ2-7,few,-,TGTGCCAGCAGCGGCCTTAAGGGACATCTATACGAGCAGTACTTC,CASSGLKGHLYEQYF
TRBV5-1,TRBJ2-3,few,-,TGCGCCAGCAGCTTGGCCCCAACATCCCCGTTGGATACGCAGTATTTT,CASSLAPTSPLDTQYF
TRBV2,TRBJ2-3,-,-,TGTGCCAGCAGTGAAGGATACCTACGAACAGCAGATACGCAGTATTTT,CASSEGYLRTADTQYF
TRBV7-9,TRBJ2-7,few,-,TGTGCCAGCAGCCGGTCGGCTAACGAGCAGTACTTC,CASSRSANEQYF
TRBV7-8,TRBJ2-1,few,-,TGTGCCAGCAGCTCCCCCCGGCGGGGCCTTCCCTACAATGAGCAGTTCTTC,CASSSPRRGLPYNEQFF
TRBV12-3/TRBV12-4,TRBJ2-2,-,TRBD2,TGTGCCAGCAGTAGTGGGAGGGGGAACACCGGGGAGCTGTTTTTT,CASSSGRGNTGELFF
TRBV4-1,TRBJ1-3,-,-,TGCGCCAGCAGCCGACAGGCGTCTGGAAACACCATATATTTT,CASSRQASGNTIYF
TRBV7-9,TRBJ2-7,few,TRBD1,TGTGCCAGCAGCTGGGGGGACAGGGATCTCAACGAGCAGTACTTC,CASSWGDRDLNEQYF
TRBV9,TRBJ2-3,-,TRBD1,TGTGCCAGCAGCAGTCAGGGACAGGTTTTCAGGACAGATACGCAGTATTTT,CASSSQGQVFRTDTQYF
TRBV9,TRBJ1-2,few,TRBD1,TGTGCCAGCAGCCCAACACGGGGGACAGGGTCACGCGGCTACACCTTC,CASSPTRGTGSRGYTF
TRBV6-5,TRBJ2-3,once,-,TGTGCCAGCAGTTACAGACTCGCAGATACGCAGTATTTT,CASSYRLADTQYF
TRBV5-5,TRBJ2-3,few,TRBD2,TGTGCCAGCAGCGCCGACAGGGCAGCGGGGGGGCCCGAAGATACGCAGTATTTT,CASSADRAAGGPEDTQYF